This is a list of T cell receptor beta chains from one sample in a study of CD8+CD57+ T cells in acquired aplastic anemia. From the reads, TCRdb called clonotypes with MiXCR, one entry per CDR3 protein. Among about 270,000 distinct CDR3 sequences listed, 45% to 65% were seen once. The sequencing input was sorted CD4+, CD8+, or CD8+CD57+ T cells (not recorded which) from PBMCs. These receptors were collected from a human donor with severe aplastic anemia or a healthy control (not recorded which). Each CDR3 is given with its conserved first and last residue. D genes are given only for firm matches. Clone size is shown for a subset of rows, as once, few, many or a class of expanded clone.

clone_size: -; j_call: TRBJ1-1; d_call: -; v_call: TRBV29-1; cdr3_aa: CSAVDSGGDTEAFF; cdr3_nt: TGCAGCGCGGTCGACTCAGGCGGCGACACTGAAGCTTTCTTT
clone_size: -; j_call: TRBJ2-3; d_call: -; v_call: TRBV19; cdr3_aa: CASGTTSTDTQYF; cdr3_nt: TGTGCCAGCGGGACAACTAGCACAGATACGCAGTATTTT
clone_size: -; j_call: TRBJ1-1; d_call: -; v_call: TRBV5-1; cdr3_aa: CASSLVLGADTEAFF; cdr3_nt: TGCGCCAGCAGCTTGGTCTTGGGGGCGGACACTGAAGCTTTCTTT
clone_size: many; j_call: TRBJ1-4; d_call: -; v_call: TRBV9; cdr3_aa: CAQPTNEKLFF; cdr3_nt: TGTGCCCAGCCGACTAATGAAAAACTGTTTTTT
clone_size: once; j_call: TRBJ1-2; d_call: TRBD1; v_call: TRBV29-1; cdr3_aa: CSVAGTGTYGYTF; cdr3_nt: TGCAGCGTGGCCGGGACAGGGACGTATGGCTACACCTTC
clone_size: -; j_call: TRBJ2-3; d_call: TRBD1; v_call: TRBV20-1; cdr3_aa: CSVLDPGGQGRTDTQYF; cdr3_nt: TGCAGTGTTCTTGACCCTGGCGGACAGGGAAGGACAGATACGCAGTATTTT
clone_size: -; j_call: TRBJ2-7; d_call: TRBD2; v_call: TRBV5-5; cdr3_aa: CASSRAGGSYEQYF; cdr3_nt: TGTGCCAGCAGCCGAGCGGGAGGGTCCTACGAGCAGTACTTC
clone_size: -; j_call: TRBJ2-1; d_call: TRBD1; v_call: TRBV24-1; cdr3_aa: CATSDAGQGSNEQFF; cdr3_nt: TGTGCCACCAGTGATGCGGGACAGGGGTCAAATGAGCAGTTCTTC
clone_size: many; j_call: TRBJ1-1; d_call: -; v_call: TRBV4-1; cdr3_aa: CASSQGLDRLNTEAFF; cdr3_nt: TGCGCCAGCAGCCAGGGCCTGGACCGTTTGAACACTGAAGCTTTCTTT
clone_size: -; j_call: TRBJ2-1; d_call: -; v_call: TRBV6-6; cdr3_aa: CASSYQGTYNEQFF; cdr3_nt: TGTGCCAGCAGTTACCAAGGAACCTACAATGAGCAGTTCTTC
clone_size: -; j_call: TRBJ2-5; d_call: -; v_call: TRBV5-1; cdr3_aa: CASSFDLIETQYF; cdr3_nt: TGCGCCAGCAGCTTTGACCTGATAGAGACCCAGTACTTC
clone_size: -; j_call: TRBJ2-5; d_call: TRBD2; v_call: TRBV5-1; cdr3_aa: CASSISGTSGQETQYF; cdr3_nt: TGCGCCAGCAGCATATCCGGGACTAGCGGCCAAGAGACCCAGTACTTC
clone_size: many; j_call: TRBJ1-1; d_call: -; v_call: TRBV30; cdr3_aa: CAWSPEHTEAFF; cdr3_nt: TGTGCCTGGAGTCCCGAGCACACTGAAGCTTTCTTT
clone_size: -; j_call: TRBJ2-5; d_call: TRBD1; v_call: TRBV20-1; cdr3_aa: CSASLRTGGAETQYF; cdr3_nt: TGCAGTGCTAGTTTAAGGACAGGGGGCGCGGAGACCCAGTACTTC
clone_size: -; j_call: TRBJ2-1; d_call: TRBD2; v_call: TRBV29-1; cdr3_aa: CSVEGEGYNEQFF; cdr3_nt: TGCAGCGTTGAGGGGGAGGGTTACAATGAGCAGTTCTTC
clone_size: -; j_call: TRBJ2-5; d_call: TRBD1; v_call: TRBV12-3/TRBV12-4; cdr3_aa: CASSYGTGGLETQYF; cdr3_nt: TGTGCCAGCAGTTACGGGACAGGAGGTTTAGAGACCCAGTACTTC
clone_size: -; j_call: TRBJ1-2; d_call: -; v_call: TRBV7-9; cdr3_aa: CASSQPGVGYTF; cdr3_nt: TGTGCCAGCAGCCAACCGGGGGTTGGCTACACCTTC
clone_size: -; j_call: TRBJ2-1; d_call: TRBD1; v_call: TRBV18; cdr3_aa: CASSNRQGASDEQFF; cdr3_nt: TGTGCCAGCTCCAATAGACAGGGGGCAAGTGATGAGCAGTTCTTC
clone_size: few; j_call: TRBJ1-5; d_call: -; v_call: TRBV2; cdr3_aa: CASSVFSNQPQHF; cdr3_nt: TGTGCCAGCAGTGTTTTTAGTAATCAGCCCCAGCATTTT
clone_size: few; j_call: TRBJ2-7; d_call: TRBD1; v_call: TRBV7-9; cdr3_aa: CASSLEGQGRQYF; cdr3_nt: TGTGCCAGCAGCTTAGAGGGACAGGGAAGGCAGTACTTC
clone_size: many; j_call: TRBJ1-5; d_call: -; v_call: TRBV12-3/TRBV12-4; cdr3_aa: CASSLGLTGQPQHF; cdr3_nt: TGTGCCAGCAGTTTAGGGTTGACAGGCCAGCCCCAGCATTTT
clone_size: -; j_call: TRBJ2-1; d_call: -; v_call: TRBV5-1; cdr3_aa: CASSLALEGEQFF; cdr3_nt: TGCGCCAGCAGCTTGGCCCTGGAGGGTGAGCAGTTCTTC
clone_size: -; j_call: TRBJ2-5; d_call: -; v_call: TRBV15; cdr3_aa: CATSRVNIGGKETQYF; cdr3_nt: TGTGCCACCAGCAGAGTTAATATTGGGGGTAAAGAGACCCAGTACTTC
clone_size: -; j_call: TRBJ1-4; d_call: TRBD1; v_call: TRBV12-5; cdr3_aa: CASGTGTRLDEKLFF; cdr3_nt: TGTGCTAGTGGGACAGGGACGAGACTCGATGAAAAACTGTTTTTT
clone_size: -; j_call: TRBJ2-1; d_call: TRBD1; v_call: TRBV10-3; cdr3_aa: CAIKTGEYNEQFF; cdr3_nt: TGTGCCATCAAAACAGGGGAGTACAATGAGCAGTTCTTC
clone_size: -; j_call: TRBJ2-7; d_call: -; v_call: TRBV15; cdr3_aa: CATSSVRMNIYEQYF; cdr3_nt: TGTGCCACCAGCAGTGTTCGGATGAATATCTACGAGCAGTACTTC
clone_size: -; j_call: TRBJ1-5; d_call: -; v_call: TRBV9; cdr3_aa: CASASGAVNQPQHF; cdr3_nt: TGTGCCAGCGCGTCCGGGGCAGTCAATCAGCCCCAGCATTTT
clone_size: few; j_call: TRBJ1-6; d_call: TRBD1; v_call: TRBV7-2; cdr3_aa: CASSTRDSLNSPLHF; cdr3_nt: TGTGCCAGCAGCACCCGGGACAGCCTTAATTCACCCCTCCACTTT
clone_size: -; j_call: TRBJ2-2; d_call: -; v_call: TRBV27; cdr3_aa: CASRSWRGTLNTGELFF; cdr3_nt: TGTGCCAGCAGATCCTGGCGGGGAACACTGAACACCGGGGAGCTGTTTTTT
clone_size: -; j_call: TRBJ1-6; d_call: TRBD1; v_call: TRBV29-1; cdr3_aa: CSVMTGGGSPLHF; cdr3_nt: TGCAGCGTGATGACAGGGGGCGGTTCACCCCTCCACTTT
clone_size: -; j_call: TRBJ1-4; d_call: -; v_call: TRBV7-9; cdr3_aa: CASSLQSGANEKLFF; cdr3_nt: TGTGCCAGCAGCTTACAATCCGGGGCTAATGAAAAACTGTTTTTT
clone_size: -; j_call: TRBJ1-1; d_call: -; v_call: TRBV30; cdr3_aa: CAWSTLTVNTEAFF; cdr3_nt: TGTGCCTGGAGTACTCTGACAGTGAACACTGAAGCTTTCTTT
clone_size: once; j_call: TRBJ2-2; d_call: -; v_call: TRBV20-1; cdr3_aa: CSARGTLTGELFF; cdr3_nt: TGCAGTGCTAGGGGGACATTGACCGGGGAGCTGTTTTTT
clone_size: -; j_call: TRBJ2-1; d_call: -; v_call: TRBV20-1; cdr3_aa: CSARDIMGSSSYNEQFF; cdr3_nt: TGCAGTGCTAGAGATATTATGGGCTCCAGCTCCTACAATGAGCAGTTCTTC
clone_size: -; j_call: TRBJ1-5; d_call: -; v_call: TRBV24-1; cdr3_aa: CATSDLDPNQPQHF; cdr3_nt: TGTGCCACCAGTGATCTTGATCCAAATCAGCCCCAGCATTTT
clone_size: many; j_call: TRBJ2-1; d_call: TRBD2; v_call: TRBV24-1; cdr3_aa: CATSDPSGGAINEQFF; cdr3_nt: TGTGCCACCAGTGACCCTAGCGGGGGGGCCATCAATGAGCAGTTCTTC
clone_size: many; j_call: TRBJ1-2; d_call: -; v_call: TRBV30; cdr3_aa: CAWSDGTWGYTF; cdr3_nt: TGTGCCTGGAGTGACGGGACATGGGGCTACACCTTC
clone_size: many; j_call: TRBJ1-3; d_call: -; v_call: TRBV6-5; cdr3_aa: CASSPGLTSSGNTIYF; cdr3_nt: TGTGCCAGCAGTCCCGGGTTAACGAGCTCTGGAAACACCATATATTTT
clone_size: few; j_call: TRBJ2-7; d_call: TRBD2; v_call: TRBV7-8; cdr3_aa: CASSLLSGVYEQYF; cdr3_nt: TGTGCCAGCAGCTTATTAAGCGGGGTCTACGAGCAGTACTTC
clone_size: few; j_call: TRBJ1-1; d_call: TRBD1; v_call: TRBV7-2; cdr3_aa: CASSSGQGRTEAFF; cdr3_nt: TGTGCCAGCAGCTCGGGACAGGGGAGGACTGAAGCTTTCTTT
clone_size: -; j_call: TRBJ1-1; d_call: -; v_call: TRBV9; cdr3_aa: CASSVVVGETEAFF; cdr3_nt: TGTGCCAGCAGCGTAGTAGTGGGGGAGACTGAAGCTTTCTTT
clone_size: -; j_call: TRBJ1-5; d_call: -; v_call: TRBV29-1; cdr3_aa: CSPGGGDQPQHF; cdr3_nt: TGCAGCCCTGGAGGGGGAGATCAGCCCCAGCATTTT
clone_size: -; j_call: TRBJ1-1; d_call: TRBD1; v_call: TRBV12-3/TRBV12-4; cdr3_aa: CDSIQDGTGEGATEAFF; cdr3_nt: TGTGACAGCATCCAGGACGGAACAGGGGAGGGAGCCACTGAAGCTTTCTTT